This paragraph reports one T cell receptor beta chain. Its antigen is unknown. This entry belongs to a study of cytomegalovirus exposure and HLA in healthy donors. Study-level points and caveats: Immune exposure information available was restricted to CMV serostatus. Among CMV-associated TCR beta chains, most appeared HLA-restricted in a later analysis. Later analysis revealed greater clonal expansion in HLA-associated TCR beta chains than in equally common others. By HLA locus, TCR association rates varied in a later analysis, with DRB1 showing the most and HLA-C the fewest.

Germline trimming cut 3 bases from V and 11 bases from J; bases unmatched to any gene: 18. The germline gives CDR1 SGHTS, CDR2 YDEGEE. CDR3 length: 17 residues. The primer mix had 60 Vbeta and 13 Jbeta primers. Sequenced by immunoSEQ multiplex PCR; TCRdb stores in-frame clones only, minus some. In the table there are about 150,000 clones, 65% to 85% of which are singletons. V and J are TRBV5-8 and TRBJ2-1, with 9 bases that match TRBD2. The sequenced sample was PBMCs. The source of this sequence is a woman between 35 and 50 years old in good health and CMV-seropositive. This chain's CDR3 is CASSSSGHGTSRPKQFF. The DNA of the CDR3 is TGTGCCAGCAGCTCATCTGGCCATGGGACTAGCCGGCCGAAGCAGTTCTTC.